A selection of T cell receptor beta chains follows, all from one sample in a study of CD8 T cells in ankylosing spondylitis. TCRdb reprocessed the 5' RACE reads with MiXCR, giving one entry per CDR3 protein. The sample lists approximately 260,000 distinct CDR3 sequences; roughly 8.6% were seen once. Sequenced material: blood, either unsorted or a sorted T cell fraction (not recorded which). The origin of the receptors is a male donor with ankylosing spondylitis or in good health (not recorded which). The CDR3 runs from the conserved cysteine through the conserved F or W. A D gene is named only where the DNA matches it firmly. Part of the rows lack a size; the others show once, few, many or a class for expanded clones.

clone size,V gene,D gene,J gene,CDR3 DNA,CDR3 protein
few,TRBV4-2,TRBD2,TRBJ2-3,TGTGCCAGCACCCCGGGCGGGAGAGGCACAGATACGCAGTATTTT,CASTPGGRGTDTQYF
NA,TRBV7-9,NA,TRBJ2-1,TGTGCCAGCAGCCCCGGGACGCCGAATGAGCAGTTCTTC,CASSPGTPNEQFF
NA,TRBV18,TRBD2,TRBJ2-1,TGTGCCAGCTCGATACTAGCGGGGGCCGACAATGAGCAGTTCTTC,CASSILAGADNEQFF
many,TRBV7-2,NA,TRBJ1-6,TGTGCCAGCAGCCAGGACGGGTATAATTCACCCCTCCACTTT,CASSQDGYNSPLHF
once,TRBV5-1,TRBD1,TRBJ1-1,TGCGCCAGCAGCTGGGGACAGGGAAGAAAGACTGAAGCTTTCTTT,CASSWGQGRKTEAFF
few,TRBV5-1,NA,TRBJ2-2,TGCGCCAGCACTGGAAACACCGGGGAGCTGTTTTTT,CASTGNTGELFF
many,TRBV10-3,NA,TRBJ1-1,TGTGCCATCAACGCCGACAGGAACACTGAAGCTTTCTTT,CAINADRNTEAFF
many,TRBV11-2,NA,TRBJ2-3,TGTGCCAGCAGCTTAAGGACAGAGAGGCTCACAGATACGCAGTATTTT,CASSLRTERLTDTQYF
many,TRBV6-5,TRBD2,TRBJ2-2,TGTGCCAGCAGTTATGTTTCTAGCGGGCTGAGGGGGGAGCTGTTTTTT,CASSYVSSGLRGELFF
many,TRBV4-3,NA,TRBJ2-2,TGCGCCAGCAGCGGGCAGGGTCGTACCTTTACCGGGGAGCTGTTTTTT,CASSGQGRTFTGELFF
many,TRBV4-3,NA,TRBJ2-5,TGCGCCAGCAGCCAAGAACCGCAAGAGACCCAGTACTTC,CASSQEPQETQYF
many,TRBV9,NA,TRBJ2-7,TGTGCCAGCAGCAGGACAGCCAGCTACGAGCAGTACTTC,CASSRTASYEQYF
many,TRBV12-3/TRBV12-4,NA,TRBJ1-2,TGTGCCAGCAGTTTAAATGGCTACACCTTC,CASSLNGYTF
few,TRBV15,NA,TRBJ2-2,TGTGCCACCAGCAGAGATGGGGAATCGGTGTCCGGGGAGCTGTTTTTT,CATSRDGESVSGELFF
many,TRBV6-2/TRBV6-3,TRBD1,TRBJ2-2,TGTGCCAGCCACAACAGGGGATCCTCCGGGGAGCTGTTTTTT,CASHNRGSSGELFF
many,TRBV3-1,NA,TRBJ2-1,TGTGCCAGCAGCCAAGATCCTACCTACAATGAGCAGTTCTTC,CASSQDPTYNEQFF
many,TRBV20-1,NA,TRBJ2-1,TGCAGTGCCGTAGGGGGTACGGTTAGCGGGTACAATGAGCAGTTCTTC,CSAVGGTVSGYNEQFF
many,TRBV13,NA,TRBJ2-5,TGTGCCAGCAGCTTGACCAGGGTGGGAAAGACCCAGTACTTC,CASSLTRVGKTQYF
many,TRBV6-5,NA,TRBJ1-4,TGTGCCAGCAGTTCTAACCGGGACCGGGGTGAAAAACTGTTTTTT,CASSSNRDRGEKLFF
many,TRBV12-3/TRBV12-4,NA,TRBJ2-3,TGTGCCAGCACCCAAGACACTCAGAGGGCCCCTAGCACAGATACGCAGTATTTT,CASTQDTQRAPSTDTQYF
many,TRBV20-1,TRBD1,TRBJ2-1,TGCAGTGCGCCTAACAGGGGTAATGAGCAGTTCTTC,CSAPNRGNEQFF
few,TRBV30,NA,TRBJ1-1,TGTGCCTGGAGTGCCCGACAAGGGACTGAAGCTTTCTTT,CAWSARQGTEAFF
many,TRBV19,NA,TRBJ2-2,TGTGCCAGTAGTCCCCCGTTGGCTCCCAACGGGGAGCTGTTTTTT,CASSPPLAPNGELFF
many,TRBV20-1,NA,TRBJ2-7,TGCAGTGCTCGGGACTTGTACGAGCAGTACTTC,CSARDLYEQYF
few,TRBV30,NA,TRBJ1-1,TGTGTTGGGGCGGCGAACACTGAAGCTTTCTTT,CVGAANTEAFF
few,TRBV7-2,NA,TRBJ1-3,TGTGCCAGCAGCTTATTCCGGGACACCATATATTTT,CASSLFRDTIYF
many,TRBV20-1,NA,TRBJ2-3,TGCAGTTCAAGTCGCACAGATACGCAGTATTTT,CSSSRTDTQYF
many,TRBV6-5,NA,TRBJ1-1,TGTGCCAGCTCCCGACGGGGAAGGGCTTTCTTT,CASSRRGRAFF
many,TRBV19,TRBD2,TRBJ2-2,TGTGCCAGTAGGGGACTAGCGGGAACCGGGGAGCTGTTTTTT,CASRGLAGTGELFF
NA,TRBV6-2/TRBV6-3,TRBD2,TRBJ2-5,TGTGCCAGCAGTTCGTCTAGCGGGGGCTACCAAGAGACCCAGTACTTC,CASSSSSGGYQETQYF
many,TRBV29-1,TRBD2,TRBJ2-7,TGCAGCGCCGAGGCCTTAGCGGGAGGGTACGAGCAGTACTTC,CSAEALAGGYEQYF
many,TRBV20-1,NA,TRBJ2-2,TGCAGTGCTAGAGAGGGGGCAGACACCGGGGAGCTGTTTTTT,CSAREGADTGELFF
NA,TRBV4-1,TRBD1,TRBJ1-3,TGCGCCAGCAGCCCTTCAACAGGGGCCATCTCACGTGGAAACACCATATATTTT,CASSPSTGAISRGNTIYF
NA,TRBV6-2/TRBV6-3,TRBD2,TRBJ2-1,TGTGCCAGCAGGCGGGGGGGGAGCGACAATGAGCAGTTCTTC,CASRRGGSDNEQFF
many,TRBV20-1,NA,TRBJ1-3,TGCAGTGCTAGAGATATCAGCTCTGGAAACACCATATATTTT,CSARDISSGNTIYF
many,TRBV3-1,NA,TRBJ2-2,TGTGCCAGCAGCCGACTCCTTAACACCGGGGAGCTGTTTTTT,CASSRLLNTGELFF
many,TRBV20-1,TRBD2,TRBJ2-2,TGCAGTGCCCGCCCGGGACTAGCGGCAAACGCGAACACCGGGGAGCTGTTTTTT,CSARPGLAANANTGELFF
many,TRBV11-2,NA,TRBJ1-3,TGTGCCAGCAGCTTAGACCTCTGGGACACGTCCTCTGGAAACACCATATATTTT,CASSLDLWDTSSGNTIYF
many,TRBV7-8,NA,TRBJ2-1,TGTGCCAGCAGCTTAGCGAGCGGGTTCAGCTCCTACAATGAGCAGTTCTTC,CASSLASGFSSYNEQFF
NA,TRBV12-5,NA,TRBJ2-6,TGTGCTAGTGGTCTTGGGGGGACCGGGGCCAACGTCCTGACTTTC,CASGLGGTGANVLTF
NA,TRBV12-3/TRBV12-4,NA,TRBJ1-5,TGTGCCAGCAGATTAGATAGCAATCAGCCCCAGCATTTT,CASRLDSNQPQHF
NA,TRBV30,TRBD2,TRBJ2-7,TGTGCCTGGAGTGCGTCCTTCGGACTAGCGGGAGGAACTAGCTCCTACGAGCAGTACTTC,CAWSASFGLAGGTSSYEQYF
many,TRBV7-2,NA,TRBJ2-1,TGTGCCAGCAGGGATCGGGTTGCGGTCTACAATGAGCAGTTCTTC,CASRDRVAVYNEQFF